Here is one TCR beta chain with its context. Antigen: not known. MiXCR, applied by TCRdb to the RT-PCR reads, yields one record per CDR3 protein. Among a few hundred thousand distinct CDR3 sequences listed, 11% to 15% were seen once. CDR1 GTSNPN and CDR2 SVGIG come from the germline V gene (reference sequence). Trimming stripped 0 bases from V and 0 bases from J, with 8 bases between. The CDR3 spans 15 residues. This record comes from a study of response to subunit inactivated influenza vaccine. Broader study findings: Each seasonal flu vaccination may recruit only limited new T cells, authors suggested.

The starting material was PBMCs from blood, obtained approximately 12 days after vaccination. The chain couples TRBV30 to TRBJ1-4, with a possible D match to TRBD1 (5 bases). The sequence came from a man in his fifties or sixties who received an inactivated influenza vaccine. Here the CDR3 DNA reads TGTGCCTGGAGTGTGGCAGGGTCAACTAATGAAAAACTGTTTTTT. It translates to CAWSVAGSTNEKLFF.